What follows is one TCR beta chain and its context. Its antigen is still unknown. No base quality information exists; no much larger clone differs at one position. These data belong to a study of cytomegalovirus exposure and HLA in healthy donors (dated by TCRdb to about 2017). Study-wide context: In an earlier analysis of approximately 500 of the donors, 276 Gb of sequence data and roughly 100 million unique TCR beta sequences from 150 million to 200 million T cells were reported. An early release that covered about 600 HLA-typed donors contained approximately 300 gigabases of sequencing data and tens of millions of unique TCR sequences. Of the roughly 400 genotyped donors, 81% fell in the genetic ancestry cluster associated with self-reported Caucasian donors. The aim of the study was to test whether cataloging public T cell receptors could identify signatures of past pathogen exposure. The study used immunosequencing to profile the T cell repertoires of more than 650 subjects and linked those repertoires to cytomegalovirus serostatus. A separate validation cohort of about 110 different subjects was used in addition to the roughly 670-subject first cohort. To predict cytomegalovirus infection status, the study brought together high-throughput TCR immunosequencing, statistical association of individual TCRs with disease status, and machine learning. To study patterns of TCR occurrence, a later analysis re-analyzed previously published TCR beta repertoires from 650 to 750 donors and added high-resolution HLA genotyping. Rather than drawing on any new phenotypic data, the later analysis identified candidate immune exposures from TCR beta sequences and the way those sequences occurred across donors. An earlier analysis of more than 450 of the donors used high-throughput TCR beta sequencing to judge whether each TCR beta V gene segment behaved as functional or pseudogenic. Donor age, sex, ethnicity and CMV serostatus were compiled together with the repertoire data. A later genetic analysis used genome-wide SNP genotypes for about three fifths of the 666 donors, treating that subset as a discovery cohort. All discovery cohort repertoires had been generated using a single sequencing platform. HLA typing included class I and class II loci at four-digit resolution. Typing coverage differed by locus: A, B, C, DRB1 and DQB1 were typed in roughly 620-640 donors, DQA1 in 522, DPA1 in some 600, and DPB1 in roughly 450. Because of strong linkage in the cohort, roughly five DR-DQ haplotypes were treated as single units for association and clustering. Among a few hundred genotyped donors of the cohort, an average of 235,054 unique TCR beta nucleotide sequences were sequenced per donor, about a sixth of them non-productive. Broad study findings and their caveats: At a false discovery rate of 0.05, a later analysis linked some 17,000 TCR beta sequences to specific HLA alleles. Three of the identified cytomegalovirus-associated TCR beta chains were confirmed in vitro to be specific for cytomegalovirus antigens. Some IMGT-functional V segments, including TRBV6-2 and TRBV6-3, could not be told apart with the 87-base-pair reads, so those segments were excluded. The study listed 164 TCR beta chains as associated with cytomegalovirus. A later analysis reported that several top co-occurrence clusters appeared linked to parvovirus B19, influenza, CMV and Epstein-Barr virus. Compared with equally common non-associated chains, HLA-associated TCR beta chains in a later analysis were more clonally expanded and had lower generation probabilities. A further reported finding was that TCR beta sequences accurately predicted the HLA-A and HLA-B alleles for most subjects in the first cohort. Linkage disequilibrium might explain the correlated functional status among segregating V segments, but an unknown experimental factor could not be excluded. In a later genetic analysis, a missense DCLRE1C variant was associated with V-gene and J-gene trimming of TCR beta chains, and the association was replicated in an independent cohort. Compared with the 666-donor mean, donors in an Asian-associated ancestry cluster had fewer N-insertions in productive TCRs, according to a later genetic analysis. For the cohort, immune exposure information was limited to CMV serostatus. Because HLA typing was missing for some donors at each locus, association tests included only the typed subset. Broadly in line with IMGT annotations, most TCR beta V segments showed up in productive rearrangements about 90% or about 30% of the time in an earlier analysis of a few hundred of the donors. In a later analysis, TCR association rates were found to vary across HLA loci, with the most associated TCRs seen for DRB1 alleles and the fewest for HLA-C alleles. According to the authors, the approach could potentially be generalized to other disease states and immunological phenotypes. A later analysis found that most CMV-associated TCR beta chains appeared HLA-restricted, with HLA associations seemingly driven largely by CMV exposure. A cluster of highly shared sequence variants was judged likely to represent a technical artifact of the sequencing pipeline. Cytomegalovirus status was reported to be diagnosed by the classifier with high specificity and sensitivity in both the original and validation cohorts. In this cohort, only TCR beta chains were sequenced, and detectable features were limited by the absence of alpha or paired-chain data. The earlier analysis of fewer than 750 of the donors excluded roughly 17 rarely observed V segments, including chromosome 9 orphons, because counts were too low. Strong co-occurrence of HLA alleles, especially DR and DQ, made assigning TCR associations to individual alleles difficult. Sequencing depth was assumed to be roughly uniform across donors in the presence/absence analyses, though that assumption may not hold. Most TCR sequences were seen in very few donors, while some public TCRs were found in many individuals.

Trimming removed 4 bases from V and 3 bases from J; the gene matches leave 4 bases unexplained. Reading the germline V gene gives CDR1 KGHSH and CDR2 LQKENI. The CDR3 goes from the cysteine to the phenylalanine over 14 residues. Only the CDR3 portion is preserved as DNA: 42 bases, with reading frame beginning at the first base. The cohort consisted of 600 to 750 healthy bone marrow donors. At the time of sampling, every cohort member was nominally healthy, though immune exposures that went unrecorded were likely present. The donor was CMV seronegative and belonged to the group of roughly 330 seronegative cohort members. A peripheral blood sample was collected from each donor, and TCR beta sequencing was performed on peripheral blood mononuclear cells. Genomic DNA extraction from the blood cell samples was performed with the Qiagen DNeasy Blood Extraction Kit. Libraries were constructed by the immunoSEQ multiplex PCR assay. For the multiplex PCR, a mixture combining 60 forward primers for TCR Vbeta segments and 13 reverse primers for TCR Jbeta segments was used. A multiplex PCR assay on genomic DNA amplified the CDR3 region of rearranged TCR beta genes. On the Illumina HiSeq System, the amplified TCR beta libraries were sequenced as 87-base-pair reads. The paper's processing steps were these. A later analysis tallied tens of millions of unique TCR beta chains across the 550 to 850 repertoires, and some 10 million of those chains were shared by two or more donors. To remove PCR and sequencing errors, raw reads were error-corrected and collapsed into unique sequences using a nearest-neighbor algorithm that merged closely related sequences. To assign V, D and J gene segments, CDR3 sequences were aligned to IMGT reference sequences. Each retained sequence needed at least a six-nucleotide match to both a V gene segment and a J gene segment. A rearrangement was called productive if the CDR3 had no stop codons and remained in frame with V and J, and every other rearrangement was called non-productive. CDR3 was defined according to IMGT convention as the region running from the second conserved V-encoded cysteine to the conserved J-encoded phenylalanine. The earlier analysis of about 620 of the donors excluded sequences that lacked an unambiguous match to a single V gene segment. An earlier analysis of approximately 590 of the donors classified V segments as functional when productive rearrangements were above 56.7% and as segregating when the standard deviation between donors was above 5%. A statistical classification framework was built for diagnosing cytomegalovirus status from the catalog of TCR beta chain sequences. A later analysis assigned V and J genes by comparing TCR nucleotide sequences with IMGT/GENE-DB human TR gene sequences. In a later analysis, CDR3 sequences and most-parsimonious VDJ recombination scenarios were assigned using the TCRdist pipeline. In a later analysis, every TCR beta chain was defined by the combination of its CDR3 amino acid sequence and its V-gene family, and reads without a unique V-gene family were dropped. As a way to deal with suspected cross-contamination and a sequencing artifact, a later analysis dropped roughly 600 nucleotide sequences that were highly shared and had low generation probability. In a later analysis, a clonal expansion index was calculated for each public chain from normalized within-repertoire ranks of inferred template counts. Generation probabilities in a later analysis came from a VDJ recombination model fitted to out-of-frame rearrangements, and those results were checked against IGoR. Hypergeometric tests were used in a later analysis to score TCR-TCR, TCR-HLA and TCR-CMV co-occurrence, with a repertoire-size bias correction applied to the TCR pairs. False discovery rates were estimated in a later analysis by permuting HLA or CMV assignments 20 times. In a later analysis, co-occurring TCRs were grouped with DBSCAN, and TCRdist sequence similarity was added when clustering was performed within HLA-allele-positive subsets. For co-occurrence clustering, repertoires with fewer than 30,000 or more than 120,000 public chains were excluded, along with about five repertoires with anomalous nucleotide sharing. This is the immuneACCESS table as TCRdb keeps it, with only in-frame sequences that have V and J called. A part of the clones is gone; compared with another copy, unresolved V genes explain less than half, and the rest is unexplained. Clonal size and the V and J genes are those of that table, whereas D and trimming came from the DNA. The sample contains 200,000 or so clones, 80% to 85% of them found a single time. Jointly, the top ten make up 0.26% of the sample.

The chain joins TRBV18 to TRBJ1-1; 8 junctional bases match TRBD1. The TCR originated in a boy aged 5-17 years in good health and CMV-seronegative. Sequencing input: PBMCs. The nucleotide sequence is TGTGCCAGCTCACTGGACAGGGCGGACACTGAAGCTTTCTTT. Translation gives CASSLDRADTEAFF.